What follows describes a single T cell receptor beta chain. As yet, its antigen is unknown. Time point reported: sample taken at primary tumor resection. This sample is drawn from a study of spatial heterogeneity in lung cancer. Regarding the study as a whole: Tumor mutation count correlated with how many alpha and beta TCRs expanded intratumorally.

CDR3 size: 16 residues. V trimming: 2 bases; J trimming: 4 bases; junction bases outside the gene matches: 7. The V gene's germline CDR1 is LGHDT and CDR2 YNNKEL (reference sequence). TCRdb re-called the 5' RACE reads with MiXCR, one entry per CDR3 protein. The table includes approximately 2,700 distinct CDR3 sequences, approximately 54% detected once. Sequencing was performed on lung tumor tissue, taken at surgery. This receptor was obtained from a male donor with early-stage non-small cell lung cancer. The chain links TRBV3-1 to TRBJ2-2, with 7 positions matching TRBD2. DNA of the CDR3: TGTGCCAGCAGCCAAATCCGCGGGGGAAGCACCGGGGAGCTGTTTTTT. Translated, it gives CASSQIRGGSTGELFF.